The 13 T cell receptor beta chains below were found in one sample sequenced in a study of tumor-infiltrating lymphocytes in primary liver carcinoma. Taking about 18-32 mg of unsorted bulk tissue, the authors co-extracted RNA and DNA. A primer matching the constant region was used to make TCR beta cDNA from 500 to 650 ng of total RNA. Generation of the TCR beta libraries relied on three nested multiplex PCR rounds using slightly modified ARM-PCR. Two initial PCR rounds of around 9 cycles each paired TRBV1-TRBV30 forward primers with a C-beta reverse primer. TCRdb re-derived calls from the multiplex PCR reads in MiXCR, one entry per CDR3 protein. The table lists 70,000 to 85,000 distinct CDR3 sequences, 71% of them singletons. Material: liver tumor tissue from sampling region 4. The subset: tumor region T4, right-lateral pole. Receptor source: a woman aged 60-70 years with primary liver carcinoma and hepatitis B virus infection.

A note on this clonotype: One end of the junction varies from germline; a read error may be responsible. This chain connects TRBV6-5 to TRBJ1-5; D remains unclear. This CDR3 contains 14 residues. In germline, CDR1 is MNHEY, CDR2 SVGAGI. CDR3 loop: CASIYAVLGQPQHF. In DNA form, the CDR3 reads TGTGCCAGCATTTACGCGGTGCTGGGTCAGCCCCAGCATTTT.

This clonotype occurred a few times. The conserved final phenylalanine or tryptophan is absent from the CDR3, which likely points to a read error. No DNA is shown, since the ends of the CDR3 on it are uncertain; the CDR3 is the one TCRdb lists. The chain has TRBV29-1 and TRBJ2-1. The CDR3 numbers 14 amino acids, ends counted. Germline V gene sequence: CDR1 SQVTM, CDR2 ANQGSEA. The CDR3 is CSVDGYRTHEEQLL.

The sample holds many counts of this clonotype. The chain recombines TRBV6-5 with TRBJ2-1; possibly TRBD2 for D (7 bases). Trimming pared 8 bases from V and 7 bases from J, leaving 15 bases between. The CDR3 is 13 amino acids. CDR1 and CDR2 (germline): MNHEY, SVGAGI. CDR3 nucleotide sequence: TGTGCCAGCCAAAGGGGGGGGGCTAATGAGCAGTTCTTC. The encoded protein is CASQRGGANEQFF.

This clonotype counts as medium-sized. This chain joins TRBV11-2 and TRBJ2-7; no clear D. The V gene lost 0 bases and the J gene lost 12 bases, with 18 bases spanning the gap. Per germline, CDR1 SGHAT and CDR2 FQNNGV. There are 14 residues in the CDR3. The CDR3 protein is CASSLDIVIPDLYF. The DNA for the CDR3 is TGTGCCAGCAGCTTAGATATCGTCATCCCCGATCTGTACTTC.

Of note for this clonotype: At one end, the junction sequence differs from germline, possibly due to a read error. The V call is TRBV10-3, the J call TRBJ1-1; no clear D gene. This CDR3 region has 13 residues. CDR1 is ENHRY and CDR2 is SYGVKD in the germline V gene. In DNA, the CDR3 is TGTGCCATCAGGCGGGGAGAGGTCACTGAGGCTTTCTTT. Residues: CAIRRGEVTEAFF.

This sequence joins TRBV12-3 or TRBV12-4 and TRBJ1-5; D is uncertain. CDR3 length equals 13 residues. V lost 7 bases, J lost 6 bases, and 13 bases lay in between. CDR3 amino acids: CASNIQTAQPQHF. The CDR3 nucleotides read TGTGCCAGCAATATACAGACGGCTCAGCCCCAGCATTTT.

For this clonotype: A read error is possible here, since a much larger clone lies one base away. The CDR3, as DNA: TGTGCCTGCACCATCGGACGGACCGCTACCTACGAGCAGTACTTC. Its translation is CACTIGRTATYEQYF. The gene calls are TRBV11-2 and TRBJ2-7; D gene ambiguous. The germline V gene has CDR1 SGHAT and CDR2 FQNNGV. The CDR3 extends over 15 amino acids. V lost 11 bases to trimming and J lost 2 bases, with 22 bases between them.

Notes on this clonotype: A junction end diverges from the germline sequence, so it may reflect a read error. The chain carries TRBV4-2 and TRBJ2-7; the match to TRBD2 covers 10 bases. CDR3 size: 16 residues. CDR1 and CDR2 (germline): LGHNA, YNFKEQ. DNA of the CDR3: TGTGCCAGCAGCCAACGGACTAGCGGCCTATCCTATGAGCGGTACTTC. This gives the protein CASSQRTSGLSYERYF.

Concerning this clonotype itself: The final CDR3 position lacks the conserved phenylalanine or tryptophan, pointing to a likely read error. Here the CDR3 reads CSAYDLGASSYNEQFS. CDR3 DNA: TGCAGCGCCTACGATCTAGGGGCTAGCTCCTACAATGAGCAGTTCTCT. The chain recombines TRBV29-1 with TRBJ2-1; tentative D call: TRBD1 (5 bases). Per the germline V gene, CDR1 is SQVTM and CDR2 is ANQGSEA. Trimming shortened V by 7 bases and J by 0 bases, and 19 bases separated the two germline ends. The CDR3 contains 16 residues.

As concerns this clonotype: A much larger clonotype is one base distant, so this may be a read error. The CDR3, as DNA: TGCACCAGCAGCTTGGATTCGAACATTCAGTACTTC. As protein: CTSSLDSNIQYF. The rearrangement links TRBV5-1 to TRBJ2-4; no reliable D call. CDR3 length equals 12 residues. Germline CDR1 and CDR2: SGHRS and YFSETQ.

This clonotype was counted a few times. A read error may be the cause here, since a much bigger clone is one base away. This sequence joins TRBV28 and TRBJ2-7, with D possibly called TRBD1 or TRBD2 (5 bases each). The CDR3 spans 14 residues. The V end was cut by 10 bases, the J end by 6 bases, with 22 bases between. In germline, CDR1 is MDHEN, CDR2 SYDVKM. DNA of the CDR3: TGTGCCAACAGCAAATCAGGGTCGAGGGGCGAGCAGTACTTC. This sequence encodes CANSKSGSRGEQYF. Drawing the rest from reference TRBV28 and TRBJ2-7, the complete variable domain is DVKVTQSSRYLVKRTGEKVFLECVQDMDHENMFWYRQDPGLGLRLIYFSYDVKMKEKGDIPEGYSVSREKKERFSLILESASTNQTSMYLCANSKSGSRGEQYFGPGTRLTVT.

The chain uses TRBV6-5 and TRBJ2-7, with unresolved D. The CDR3 length is 13 residues. V lost 10 bases and J 6 bases, leaving 19 bases between the germline ends. Looked up from germline, CDR1 is MNHEY and CDR2 is SVGAGI. CDR3 sequence (DNA): TGTGCCACACAAGGCAGTTTGCAATTCGAGCAGTACTTC. Its translation: CATQGSLQFEQYF.

As for this clonotype: This likely comes from a read error, as the CDR3 has no conserved phenylalanine or tryptophan at its end. The gene calls are TRBV11-3 and TRBJ1-1, with D unresolved. The germline gives CDR1 SGHNT, CDR2 YENEEA. The CDR3 is 16 amino acids. CDR3 in DNA: TGTGCCAGCAGTTTAGTTGGGGAATACCGGAACACTGAAGCTTTCATT. It is translated as CASSLVGEYRNTEAFI.